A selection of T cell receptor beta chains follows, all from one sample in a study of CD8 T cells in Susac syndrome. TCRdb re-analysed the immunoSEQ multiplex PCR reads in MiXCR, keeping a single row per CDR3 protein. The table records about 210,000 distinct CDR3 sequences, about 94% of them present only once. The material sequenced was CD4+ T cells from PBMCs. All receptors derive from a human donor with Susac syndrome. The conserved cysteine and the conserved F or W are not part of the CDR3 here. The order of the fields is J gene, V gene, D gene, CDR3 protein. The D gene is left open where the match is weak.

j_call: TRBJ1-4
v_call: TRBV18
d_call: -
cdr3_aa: ASSPVATNEKLF

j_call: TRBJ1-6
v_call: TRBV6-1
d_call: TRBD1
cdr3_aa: ASSLRQGDSPLH

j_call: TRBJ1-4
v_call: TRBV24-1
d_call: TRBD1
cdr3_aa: ATSDHRGPDEKLF

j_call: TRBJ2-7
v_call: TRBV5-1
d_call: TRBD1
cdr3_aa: ASSYSGTGAYEQY

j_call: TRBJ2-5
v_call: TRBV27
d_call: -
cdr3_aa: ASRLGGGETQY

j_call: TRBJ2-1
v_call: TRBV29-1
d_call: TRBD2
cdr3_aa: SVEDDDLAGGTYNEQF

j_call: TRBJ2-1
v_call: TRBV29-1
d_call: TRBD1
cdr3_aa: SVEGTGEVNEQF

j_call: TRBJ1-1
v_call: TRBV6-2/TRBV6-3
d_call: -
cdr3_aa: ASSYPVRGTEAF

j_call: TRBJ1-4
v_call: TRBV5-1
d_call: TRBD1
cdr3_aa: ASSLYTGDEKLF

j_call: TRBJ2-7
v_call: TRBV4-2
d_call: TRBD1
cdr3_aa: ASSQVRTGAYEQY

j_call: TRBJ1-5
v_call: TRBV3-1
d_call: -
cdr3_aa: ASSLSNSNQPQH

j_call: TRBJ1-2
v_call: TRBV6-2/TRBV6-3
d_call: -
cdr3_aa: ASSFPWGLDYGYT

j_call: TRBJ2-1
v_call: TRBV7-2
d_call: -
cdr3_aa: ASSLAGREQF

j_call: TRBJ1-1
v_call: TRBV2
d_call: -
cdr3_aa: ASRPRTDNTEAF

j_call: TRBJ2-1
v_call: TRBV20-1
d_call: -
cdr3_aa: SAPSDFNEQF

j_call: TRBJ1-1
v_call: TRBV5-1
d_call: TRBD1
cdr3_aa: ASTQGDESTEAF

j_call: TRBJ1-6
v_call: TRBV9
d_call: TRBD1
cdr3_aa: ASSAEEGANSPLH

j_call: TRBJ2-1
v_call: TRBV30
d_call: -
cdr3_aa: AGARAPSYNEQF

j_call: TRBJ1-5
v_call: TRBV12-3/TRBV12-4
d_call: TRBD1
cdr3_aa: ASSHRGNSNQPQH

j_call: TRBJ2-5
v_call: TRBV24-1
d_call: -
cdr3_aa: ATSRGSLTPQETQY

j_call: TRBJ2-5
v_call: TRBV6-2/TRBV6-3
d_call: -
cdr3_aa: ASSPPGAETQY

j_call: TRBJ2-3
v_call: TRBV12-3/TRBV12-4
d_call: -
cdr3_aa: ASYKRLAGADTQY

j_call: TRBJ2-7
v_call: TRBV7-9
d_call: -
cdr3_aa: ASSGYEQY

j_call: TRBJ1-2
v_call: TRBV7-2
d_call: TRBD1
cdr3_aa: ASSGQAINYGYT

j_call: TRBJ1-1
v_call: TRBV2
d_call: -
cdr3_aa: ASSEEEWVTEAF

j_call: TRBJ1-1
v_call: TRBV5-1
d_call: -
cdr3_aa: ASSPDLLGTEAF

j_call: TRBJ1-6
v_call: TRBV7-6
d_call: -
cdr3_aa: ASSTLQGKSYNSPLH

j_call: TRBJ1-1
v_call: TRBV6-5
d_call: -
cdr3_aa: ASSYSRERSTEAF

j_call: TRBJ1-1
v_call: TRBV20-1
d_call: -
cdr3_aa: SARADRGAEAF

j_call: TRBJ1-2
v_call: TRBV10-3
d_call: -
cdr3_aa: AISESAQGNYGYT

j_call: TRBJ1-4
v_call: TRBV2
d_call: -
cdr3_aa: ASSGPNREANEKLF

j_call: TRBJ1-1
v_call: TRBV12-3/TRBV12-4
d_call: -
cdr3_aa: ASSFNGNTEAF

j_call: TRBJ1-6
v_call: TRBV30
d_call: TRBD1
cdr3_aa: AWSKPTGSKPLH

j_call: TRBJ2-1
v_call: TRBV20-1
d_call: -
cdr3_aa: SALPLDYEQF

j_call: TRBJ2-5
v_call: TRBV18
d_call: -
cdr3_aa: ASSRRETETQY

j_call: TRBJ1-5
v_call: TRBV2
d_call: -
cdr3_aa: ASSEGAGRRQPQH

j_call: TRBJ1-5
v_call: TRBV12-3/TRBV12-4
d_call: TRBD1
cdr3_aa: ASKKGQGDQPQH

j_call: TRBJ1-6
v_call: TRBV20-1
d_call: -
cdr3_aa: SARGALSGSPLH

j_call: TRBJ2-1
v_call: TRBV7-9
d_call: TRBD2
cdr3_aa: ASSPWEGYNEQF

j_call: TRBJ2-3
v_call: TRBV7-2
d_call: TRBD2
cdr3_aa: ASSLERGASDTQY

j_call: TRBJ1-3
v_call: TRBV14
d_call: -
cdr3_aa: ASSQVRTSGNTIY

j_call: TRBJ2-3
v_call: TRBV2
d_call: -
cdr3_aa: ASSDTTTDTQY

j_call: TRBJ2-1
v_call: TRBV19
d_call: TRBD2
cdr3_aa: ASSKEVAGAYNEQF

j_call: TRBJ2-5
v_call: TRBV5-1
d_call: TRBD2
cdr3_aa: ASSFRGGPSETQY

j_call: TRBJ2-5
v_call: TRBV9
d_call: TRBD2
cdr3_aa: ASSVALSGGEQETQY

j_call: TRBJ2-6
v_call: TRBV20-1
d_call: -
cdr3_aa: SASDRHRSGANVLT

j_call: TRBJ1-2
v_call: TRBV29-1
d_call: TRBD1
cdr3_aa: SVGTGADYGYT

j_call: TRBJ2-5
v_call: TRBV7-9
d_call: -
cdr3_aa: ASSWGTEGETQY

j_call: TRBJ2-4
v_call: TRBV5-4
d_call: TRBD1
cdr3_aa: ASSFDRAAAKNIQY

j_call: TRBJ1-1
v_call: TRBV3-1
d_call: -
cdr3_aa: ASSQVVGNEAF

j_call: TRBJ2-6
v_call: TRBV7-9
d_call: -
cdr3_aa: ASSLNGANVLT

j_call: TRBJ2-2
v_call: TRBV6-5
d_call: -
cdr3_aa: ASSSRSNRERTGELF

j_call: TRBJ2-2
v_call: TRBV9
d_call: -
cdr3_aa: ASSGVGPDTGELF

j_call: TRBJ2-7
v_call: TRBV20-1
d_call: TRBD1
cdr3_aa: SARVYPGQGAYEQY

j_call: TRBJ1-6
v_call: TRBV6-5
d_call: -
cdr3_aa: ASREGTKNSPLH